What follows are 20 T cell receptor beta chains derived from one specimen sequenced in a study of shared clonotypes between healthy human individuals. Sequencing used immunoSEQ multiplex PCR; TCRdb keeps in-frame clones, though not all of them. Here the sample spans approximately 2,000,000 clones, 92% being singletons. Specimen: naive CD4+ T cells from PBMCs. The subset: CD45RA+ positively selected. These receptors were collected from a man between 18 and 29 years old in good health. Some clones in this sample may be carry-over from other donors' samples.

This sequence joins TRBV15 and TRBJ1-2, with 9 positions matching TRBD1. V shed 3 bases, J shed 4 bases, and the junction held 6 bases outside the gene matches. The V gene's germline CDR1 is LNHNV and CDR2 YYDKDF (reference sequence). The CDR3 consists of 15 residues. CDR3 DNA: TGTGCCACCAGCAGGGACAGGGGCCTTGCCTATGGCTACACCTTC. It yields the protein CATSRDRGLAYGYTF.

For the CDR3, the DNA is TGCGCCAGCAGCTTGGCTCAGGGGCAGGGAGATACGCAGTATTTT. Translating gives CASSLAQGQGDTQYF. The V gene is TRBV5-1, the J gene TRBJ2-3, with D perhaps TRBD1 (6 bases). The CDR3 sequence is 15 residues long. V gave up 0 bases and J gave up 5 bases, with 13 bases separating them. CDR1 is SGHRS, CDR2 YFSETQ, per germline.

The rearrangement joins TRBV7-9 to TRBJ2-3, with 8 nucleotides matching TRBD2. Per germline, CDR1 SEHNR and CDR2 FQNEAQ (reference sequence). This CDR3 has 17 residues. J was trimmed by 6 bases and V by 1 base; bases with no gene match: 12. Here the CDR3 DNA reads TGTGCCAGCAGCTTAGGTAAACCTGGGACTAGTTTGGATACGCAGTATTTT. It yields the protein CASSLGKPGTSLDTQYF.

Here the CDR3 reads CASSRPGLRGAGELFF. The CDR3 DNA reads TGTGCCAGCAGTCGCCCTGGGCTAAGGGGAGCCGGGGAGCTGTTTTTT. V usage is TRBV28 and J usage is TRBJ2-2; D tentatively reads TRBD1 or TRBD2 (5 bases each). Between the trimmed V and J ends, which lost 5 bases and 6 bases, there was a span of 19 bases. Germline V gene data show CDR1 as MDHEN and CDR2 as SYDVKM. The CDR3 loop spans 16 amino acids. Full variable domain (remainder filled in from reference TRBV28 and TRBJ2-2): DVKVTQSSRYLVKRTGEKVFLECVQDMDHENMFWYRQDPGLGLRLIYFSYDVKMKEKGDIPEGYSVSREKKERFSLILESASTNQTSMYLCASSRPGLRGAGELFFGEGSRLTVL.

V usage is TRBV5-4 and J usage is TRBJ2-7, with 14 nucleotides matching TRBD2. This CDR3 contains 15 residues. From germline, CDR1 is SGHNT and CDR2 YYREEE (reference sequence). The J segment lost 7 bases and the V segment lost 3 bases, leaving 6 bases of the junction unmatched. CDR3 sequence reads: CASSWGLAGAGEQYF. CDR3 in DNA: TGTGCCAGCAGCTGGGGACTAGCGGGAGCAGGGGAGCAGTACTTC.

The gene calls are TRBV5-4 and TRBJ2-3, with 7 bases lining up with TRBD2. The V and J ends lost 3 bases and 3 bases, in that order; junction bases with no gene match: 10. CDR3 length: 16 amino acids. CDR1 SGHNT and CDR2 YYREEE come from the germline V gene (reference sequence). The CDR3 loop is CASSSKWRELTDTQYF. In DNA, the CDR3 is TGTGCCAGCAGCTCCAAATGGCGGGAGTTGACAGATACGCAGTATTTT.

This rearrangement joins TRBV19 to TRBJ1-3; D call uncertain. The CDR3 consists of 17 residues. From germline, CDR1 is LNHDA and CDR2 SQIVND (reference sequence). V was pared by 5 bases and J by 4 bases, with 21 bases between. Written as DNA, the CDR3 is TGTGCCAGTAGTGGCAATTCCGGGAGCGACGGGGGAAACACCATATATTTT. The encoded protein is CASSGNSGSDGGNTIYF.

This clone appeared once. The gene calls are TRBV6-6 and TRBJ2-4; D tentatively fits TRBD1 or TRBD2 (5 bases each). The V gene's germline CDR1 is MNHNY and CDR2 SVGAGI (reference sequence). V lost 1 base, J lost 7 bases, and 14 bases lay in between. The CDR3 has 15 amino acids. CDR3 sequence reads: CASSYWGLAGNIQYF. In DNA, the CDR3 is TGTGCCAGCAGTTACTGGGGCCTTGCGGGTAACATTCAGTACTTC.

The chain employs TRBV5-1 and TRBJ2-1; D unresolved. V was pared by 4 bases and J by 6 bases, with 11 bases between. The germline V gene has CDR1 SGHRS and CDR2 YFSETQ. The CDR3 consists of 13 residues. The CDR3 DNA reads TGCGCCAGCAGCCGGGCGGTCGGCAATGAGCAGTTCTTC. Its translation: CASSRAVGNEQFF.

This sequence joins TRBV28 and TRBJ2-2; D may be TRBD1 (6 bases). The CDR3 loop spans 17 amino acids. CDR1 MDHEN and CDR2 SYDVKM come from the germline V gene. V gave up 6 bases and J gave up 3 bases, with 20 bases separating them. CDR3 sequence: CASSDPGTPTDTGELFF. The CDR3 DNA reads as TGTGCCAGCAGCGACCCCGGGACACCAACCGACACCGGGGAGCTGTTTTTT.

V is TRBV4-2 and J is TRBJ2-1; 11 positions match TRBD2. CDR1 is LGHNA and CDR2 is YNFKEQ in the germline V gene. The CDR3 has 17 residues. J gave up 7 bases and V 4 bases, and 12 bases lay outside the gene matches. The chain's CDR3 is CASSPSPWTSGLNEQFF. The CDR3 DNA reads TGTGCCAGCAGCCCATCTCCGTGGACTAGCGGGTTGAATGAGCAGTTCTTC.

This rearrangement joins TRBV7-2 to TRBJ1-5; D may be TRBD1 (5 bases). Trimming removed 7 bases from V and 3 bases from J, with 16 bases in between. The CDR3 totals 15 residues. Per germline, CDR1 SGHTA and CDR2 FQGNSA. The CDR3 coding sequence is TGTGCCAGCACGGGGGGATGGGGGGACAATCAGCCCCAGCATTTT. Its protein product is CASTGGWGDNQPQHF.

The CDR3: CAWRKSDRGDYNEQFF. DNA of the CDR3: TGTGCCTGGAGAAAATCGGACAGGGGAGACTACAATGAGCAGTTCTTC. The J gene is TRBJ2-1, the V gene TRBV30; 9 positions agree with TRBD1. V lost 3 bases, J lost 3 bases, and 9 bases stayed unmatched. In germline, CDR1 is GTSNPN, CDR2 SVGIG (reference sequence). This CDR3 spans 16 amino acids. Full variable domain (remainder filled in from reference TRBV30 and TRBJ2-1): SQTIHQWPATLVQPVGSPLSLECTVEGTSNPNLYWYRQAAGRGLQLLFYSVGIGQISSEVPQNLSASRPQDRQFILSSKKLLLSDSGFYLCAWRKSDRGDYNEQFFGPGTRLTVL.

The chain has TRBV28 and TRBJ1-1; 9 bases are shared with TRBD1. V trimming: 5 bases; J trimming: 3 bases; junction bases outside the gene matches: 7. The germline gives CDR1 MDHEN, CDR2 SYDVKM. This CDR3 spans 15 amino acids. CDR3 sequence reads: CASSITGGAYTEAFF. CDR3 nucleotide sequence: TGTGCCAGCAGTATTACAGGGGGCGCGTACACTGAAGCTTTCTTT.

The chain uses TRBV7-9 and TRBJ1-1; D is undetermined. Per germline, CDR1 SEHNR and CDR2 FQNEAQ (reference sequence). The V end was cut by 1 base, the J end by 7 bases, with 16 bases between. There are 15 residues in the CDR3. DNA of the CDR3: TGTGCCAGCAGCTTAGTGGAGGACCCCGGGGATGAAGCTTTCTTT. Translating it yields CASSLVEDPGDEAFF.

This clone was picked up a small number of times. This chain links TRBV18 with TRBJ2-1; TRBD2 matches at 9 bases. The CDR3 extends over 16 amino acids. The germline CDR1 and CDR2 sequences are KGHSH and LQKENI. The V segment lost 6 bases and the J segment 3 bases; nucleotides outside the gene matches: 9. CDR3 nucleotide sequence: TGTGCCAGCTCCCCCCGACTAGCGGAGATCTACAATGAGCAGTTCTTC. Encoded protein: CASSPRLAEIYNEQFF.

This chain uses TRBV2 with TRBJ1-2, with D perhaps TRBD1 (6 bases). Germline CDR1 is SNHLY and CDR2 is FYNNEI. Trimming took off 5 bases at V and 7 bases at J, with 14 bases between the two ends. The CDR3 length is 13 residues. The CDR3 region is CASSRGRTGGYTF. The DNA for the CDR3 is TGTGCCAGCAGTCGGGGGCGCACTGGTGGCTACACCTTC. Full variable domain (remainder filled in from reference TRBV2 and TRBJ1-2): EPEVTQTPSHQVTQMGQEVILRCVPISNHLYFYWYRQILGQKVEFLVSFYNNEISEKSEIFDDQFSVERPDGSNFTLKIRSTKLEDSAMYFCASSRGRTGGYTFGSGTRLTVV.

The chain employs TRBV7-2 and TRBJ2-1; D not resolved. The germline gives CDR1 SGHTA, CDR2 FQGNSA. CDR3 length equals 15 residues. The V gene lost 10 bases and the J gene lost 0 bases, with 16 bases spanning the gap. The CDR3 reads CATQRPSVSYNEQFF. CDR3 in DNA: TGTGCCACCCAAAGGCCCAGCGTCTCCTACAATGAGCAGTTCTTC.

The rearrangement links TRBV18 to TRBJ1-5, with D possibly being TRBD1 (5 bases). V was clipped by 3 bases and J by 0 bases, with 12 bases between them. The germline CDR1 and CDR2 sequences are KGHSH and LQKENI. This CDR3 comprises 16 residues. The CDR3 nucleotides read TGTGCCAGCTCACCCCTTGGGGGGAATAGCAATCAGCCCCAGCATTTT. This codes for CASSPLGGNSNQPQHF.

J is TRBJ2-5 and V is TRBV29-1; possible D gene TRBD1, 5 bases. The length of the CDR3 is 14 residues. V lost 3 bases and J 5 bases, leaving 16 bases between the germline ends. Germline V gives CDR1 SQVTM, CDR2 ANQGSEA. In DNA, the CDR3 is TGCAGCGTTGACTTATCAGGGAATGGGGAGACCCAGTACTTC. Translating it yields CSVDLSGNGETQYF. Full variable domain (rest looked up from reference TRBV29-1 and TRBJ2-5): SAVISQKPSRDICQRGTSLTIQCQVDSQVTMMFWYRQQPGQSLTLIATANQGSEATYESGFVIDKFPISRPNLTFSTLTVSNMSPEDSSIYLCSVDLSGNGETQYFGPGTRLLVL.